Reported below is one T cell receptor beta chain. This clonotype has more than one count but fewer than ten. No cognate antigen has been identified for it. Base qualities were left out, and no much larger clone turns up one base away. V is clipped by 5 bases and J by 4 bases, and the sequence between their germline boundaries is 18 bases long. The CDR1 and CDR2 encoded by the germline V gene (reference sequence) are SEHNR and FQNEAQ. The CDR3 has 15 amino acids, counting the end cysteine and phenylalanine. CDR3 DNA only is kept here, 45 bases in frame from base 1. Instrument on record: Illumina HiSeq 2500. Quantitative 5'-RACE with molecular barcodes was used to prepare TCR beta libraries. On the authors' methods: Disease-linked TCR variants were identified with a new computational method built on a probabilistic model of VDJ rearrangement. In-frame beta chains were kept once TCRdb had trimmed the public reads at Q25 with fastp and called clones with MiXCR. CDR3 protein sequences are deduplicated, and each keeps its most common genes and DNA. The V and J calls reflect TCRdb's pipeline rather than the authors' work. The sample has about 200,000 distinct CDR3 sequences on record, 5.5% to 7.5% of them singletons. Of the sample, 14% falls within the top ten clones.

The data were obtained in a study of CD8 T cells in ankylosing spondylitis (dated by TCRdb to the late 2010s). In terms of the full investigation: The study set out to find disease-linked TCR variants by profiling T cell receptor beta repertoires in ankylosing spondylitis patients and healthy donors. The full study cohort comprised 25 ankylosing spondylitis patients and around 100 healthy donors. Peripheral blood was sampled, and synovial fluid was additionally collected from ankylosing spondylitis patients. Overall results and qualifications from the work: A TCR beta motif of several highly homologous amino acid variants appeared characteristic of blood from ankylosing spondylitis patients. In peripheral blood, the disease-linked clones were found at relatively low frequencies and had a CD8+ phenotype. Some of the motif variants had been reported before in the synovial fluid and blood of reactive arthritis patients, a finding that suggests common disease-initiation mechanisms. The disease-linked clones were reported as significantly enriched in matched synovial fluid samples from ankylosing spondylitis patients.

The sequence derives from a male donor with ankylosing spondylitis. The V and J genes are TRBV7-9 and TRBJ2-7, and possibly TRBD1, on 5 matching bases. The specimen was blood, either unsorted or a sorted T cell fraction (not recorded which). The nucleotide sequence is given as TGTGCCAGCAGCCCAGACCAGGGCTATCATTACGAGCAGTACTTC. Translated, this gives CASSPDQGYHYEQYF.